These T cell receptor beta chains were read from a single sample in a study of cytomegalovirus exposure and HLA in healthy donors. The repertoire was sequenced with immunoSEQ multiplex PCR; TCRdb's copy has only in-frame clones and lacks some. The profile shows some 150,000 clones, around 77% of them singletons. Input material: PBMCs. The receptors stem from a woman in her 50s in good health and CMV-seronegative. Both conserved end residues are trimmed from each CDR3. The order of the fields is CDR3 protein, clone size, V gene, J gene. The listing skips clone size in some rows; elsewhere it reads once, few, many or a size class.

cdr3_aa: ASSFRGGAGEQY; clone_size: -; v_call: TRBV5-1; j_call: TRBJ2-7
cdr3_aa: ASSSRQPVMSTGELF; clone_size: -; v_call: TRBV9; j_call: TRBJ2-2
cdr3_aa: ASSVWGRGSGANVLT; clone_size: -; v_call: TRBV2; j_call: TRBJ2-6
cdr3_aa: ASSLTRSNEQF; clone_size: -; v_call: TRBV5-4; j_call: TRBJ2-1
cdr3_aa: ASSYNRGAGSTDTQY; clone_size: -; v_call: TRBV7-9; j_call: TRBJ2-3
cdr3_aa: ASSLGGTGNEKLF; clone_size: -; v_call: TRBV5-1; j_call: TRBJ1-4
cdr3_aa: AISELTEQY; clone_size: once; v_call: TRBV10-3; j_call: TRBJ2-7
cdr3_aa: ASSLDSLFSYGYT; clone_size: -; v_call: TRBV18; j_call: TRBJ1-2
cdr3_aa: SVLQGPYEQY; clone_size: -; v_call: TRBV29-1; j_call: TRBJ2-7
cdr3_aa: ASSGYSGHSVQY; clone_size: -; v_call: TRBV6-1; j_call: TRBJ2-5
cdr3_aa: ASRRLAGGFGAGELF; clone_size: -; v_call: TRBV5-1; j_call: TRBJ2-2
cdr3_aa: ASSQDGLVYNEQF; clone_size: -; v_call: TRBV4-3; j_call: TRBJ2-1
cdr3_aa: ASSQGEGFSNSPLH; clone_size: once; v_call: TRBV4-2; j_call: TRBJ1-6
cdr3_aa: ASSLFSGASGNTIY; clone_size: -; v_call: TRBV11-2; j_call: TRBJ1-3
cdr3_aa: ASSSWDRGLNYGYT; clone_size: -; v_call: TRBV5-1; j_call: TRBJ1-2
cdr3_aa: SVWDRYGYT; clone_size: -; v_call: TRBV20-1; j_call: TRBJ1-2
cdr3_aa: ASSDSIEGANNEQF; clone_size: -; v_call: TRBV6-4; j_call: TRBJ2-1
cdr3_aa: ASSGIAGDYNEQF; clone_size: -; v_call: TRBV5-1; j_call: TRBJ2-1
cdr3_aa: AITQAGGFTDTQY; clone_size: -; v_call: TRBV28; j_call: TRBJ2-3
cdr3_aa: ASRFQGAGNSPLH; clone_size: few; v_call: TRBV2; j_call: TRBJ1-6
cdr3_aa: SARGDEGYT; clone_size: -; v_call: TRBV29-1; j_call: TRBJ1-2
cdr3_aa: ASRQEGNYEQY; clone_size: once; v_call: TRBV5-4; j_call: -
cdr3_aa: ASSPPGGVQPQH; clone_size: once; v_call: TRBV28; j_call: TRBJ1-5
cdr3_aa: ASSLNRNTGELF; clone_size: -; v_call: TRBV7-2; j_call: TRBJ2-2
cdr3_aa: ASSGNRMNTEAF; clone_size: once; v_call: TRBV6-5; j_call: TRBJ1-1
cdr3_aa: ASFGTVGRGDTEAF; clone_size: few; v_call: TRBV2; j_call: TRBJ1-1
cdr3_aa: ASSKSRQGVLGEQF; clone_size: -; v_call: TRBV21-1; j_call: TRBJ2-1
cdr3_aa: ASSPRTGRTEAF; clone_size: few; v_call: TRBV13; j_call: TRBJ1-1
cdr3_aa: ASSLGLRSGGLTDTQY; clone_size: -; v_call: TRBV7-8; j_call: TRBJ2-3
cdr3_aa: ASSFTGLALDEQF; clone_size: -; v_call: TRBV28; j_call: TRBJ2-1
cdr3_aa: ASSPQGSGELF; clone_size: few; v_call: TRBV7-2; j_call: TRBJ2-2
cdr3_aa: ASGLASGTVSYEQY; clone_size: few; v_call: TRBV12-5; j_call: TRBJ2-7
cdr3_aa: ASSIDSPSTDTQY; clone_size: -; v_call: TRBV5-1; j_call: TRBJ2-3
cdr3_aa: ASSPGGQGAYGYT; clone_size: -; v_call: TRBV18; j_call: TRBJ1-2
cdr3_aa: SSSFQFPEAF; clone_size: -; v_call: TRBV7-9; j_call: TRBJ1-1
cdr3_aa: ASSLGQGKTQY; clone_size: -; v_call: TRBV7-7; j_call: TRBJ2-5
cdr3_aa: ASSLWDSSTDTQY; clone_size: -; v_call: TRBV5-4; j_call: TRBJ2-3
cdr3_aa: ASSEYWALDSGYT; clone_size: few; v_call: TRBV25-1; j_call: TRBJ1-2
cdr3_aa: ASGNRMVADTQY; clone_size: -; v_call: TRBV27; j_call: TRBJ2-3
cdr3_aa: ASSKAGAGGTNTQY; clone_size: few; v_call: TRBV21-1; j_call: TRBJ2-3
cdr3_aa: ASSSSLSNYGYT; clone_size: -; v_call: TRBV28; j_call: TRBJ1-2
cdr3_aa: SVSGVSGQPQH; clone_size: -; v_call: TRBV29-1; j_call: TRBJ1-5
cdr3_aa: ASSLEGGRHEKLF; clone_size: few; v_call: TRBV7-2; j_call: TRBJ1-4
cdr3_aa: ASRKGAEDQPQH; clone_size: -; v_call: TRBV6-1; j_call: TRBJ1-5
cdr3_aa: ASSEGGALDEQF; clone_size: -; v_call: TRBV2; j_call: TRBJ2-1